The 22 T cell receptor beta chains reported below all come from one sample, sequenced in a study of T cells in Graves' hyperthyroidism and ophthalmopathy. The investigators amplified TCR beta CDR3 regions from RNA transcripts. Primed by the HTBI set, a first-round RT-PCR was run on the TCR CDR3. Using its own MiXCR run on the multiplex PCR reads, TCRdb lists one record per CDR3 protein. The sample gives about 720,000 distinct CDR3 sequences, around 15% of which show up once; approximately 8% is in the top ten. Material: blood. These receptors were obtained from a man aged 18 to 29 with Graves' hyperthyroidism.

This clonotype showed up just a few times. V is TRBV5-6 and J is TRBJ2-7, with D tentatively TRBD1 (5 bases). This CDR3 has 13 amino acids. From germline, CDR1 is SGHDT and CDR2 YYEEEE. The ends were cut back, 2 bases at V and 3 bases at J, with 9 bases in the middle. The CDR3 nucleotides are TGTGCCAGCAGCTTAGGGGCTTACTACGAGCAGTACTTC. This gives the protein CASSLGAYYEQYF.

This clonotype was recorded a few times. This sequence joins TRBV5-6 and TRBJ1-5; possibly TRBD1 for D (5 bases). Germline V gene lookup returns CDR1 SGHDT and CDR2 YYEEEE. The CDR3 has 16 residues. The V gene lost 0 bases and the J gene lost 2 bases, with 12 bases spanning the gap. CDR3 nucleotides: TGTGCCAGCAGCTTGGCCGGGGGGAGTGGCAATCAGCCCCAGCATTTT. Translating gives CASSLAGGSGNQPQHF.

This chain joins TRBV9 and TRBJ1-4; 7 positions agree with TRBD1. V shed 2 bases and J 7 bases; nucleotides not matched to a gene: 17. In germline, CDR1 is SGDLS, CDR2 YYNGEE. The CDR3 covers 18 residues. This CDR3 is CASSVSHRGKVWGEKLFF. In DNA form, the CDR3 reads TGTGCCAGCAGCGTCTCCCACAGGGGTAAGGTCTGGGGTGAAAAACTGTTTTTT.

This clonotype was seen ten or more times. The J gene is TRBJ2-7, the V gene TRBV20-1; TRBD1 or TRBD2 may be the D gene (5 bases each). Germline CDR1 is DFQATT and CDR2 is SNEGSKA (reference sequence). V lost 4 bases and J lost 3, with 13 bases in between. This CDR3 has 13 amino acids. The CDR3 region is CSAKGPTGYEQYF. CDR3 nucleotide sequence: TGCAGTGCTAAGGGACCCACCGGCTACGAGCAGTACTTC.

In this sample, this clonotype turned up a few times. The V call is TRBV20-1, the J call TRBJ1-1; maybe TRBD1 (6 bases). The CDR3 is made up of 14 amino acids. Trimming took off 5 bases at V and 0 bases at J, with 13 bases between the two ends. CDR1 DFQATT and CDR2 SNEGSKA come from the germline V gene (reference sequence). Here the CDR3 DNA reads TGCAGTGCTTCCTCCGGGACATTGAACACTGAAGCTTTCTTT. Translated, it gives CSASSGTLNTEAFF.

This clonotype was observed many times. This chain links TRBV15 with TRBJ2-3; 7 bases are shared with TRBD1. The V gene's germline CDR1 is LNHNV and CDR2 YYDKDF (reference sequence). Unmatched junction bases numbered 5, after V lost 6 bases and J lost 2 bases. The CDR3 length is 14 residues. This chain's CDR3 is CATRTGTFTDTQYF. The CDR3 DNA is TGTGCCACCAGGACAGGGACCTTCACAGATACGCAGTATTTT. Combining the CDR3 with reference TRBV15 and TRBJ2-3 gives the whole variable domain DAMVIQNPRYQVTQFGKPVTLSCSQTLNHNVMYWYQQKSSQAPKLLFHYYDKDFNNEADTPDNFQSRRPNTSFCFLDIRSPGLGDTAMYLCATRTGTFTDTQYFGPGTRLTVL.

This clonotype showed up many times. This sequence joins TRBV7-2 and TRBJ2-2; weak D call: TRBD2 (6 bases). Per the germline V gene, CDR1 is SGHTA and CDR2 is FQGNSA. The CDR3 is 15 amino acids. The germline V and J ends were trimmed by 5 bases and 7 bases, with 17 bases remaining between them. CDR3 sequence reads: CASSEGLGGVGELFF. CDR3 nucleotides: TGTGCCAGCAGCGAGGGACTGGGCGGCGTCGGGGAGCTGTTTTTT.

The sample holds a few counts of this clonotype. The V and J genes are TRBV28 and TRBJ1-1; D perhaps matches TRBD1 (6 bases). CDR1 is MDHEN and CDR2 is SYDVKM in the germline V gene. V was trimmed by 5 bases and J by 3 bases, leaving 13 bases between them. The CDR3 extends over 14 amino acids. The CDR3 nucleotides read TGTGCCAGCAGTCCGCTGGGGGGGCACACTGAAGCTTTCTTT. It encodes CASSPLGGHTEAFF.

This clonotype was seen ten or more times. The V and J genes are TRBV7-2 and TRBJ2-3; tentative D call: TRBD2 (5 bases). The CDR3 covers 12 residues. Germline CDR1 and CDR2: SGHTA and FQGNSA. V gave up 1 base and J gave up 6 bases, with 5 bases separating them. The chain's CDR3 is CASSLGEDTQYF. The CDR3 region has the DNA TGTGCCAGCAGCTTAGGGGAGGATACGCAGTATTTT.

This clonotype was observed many times. The CDR3 sequence is CAWSFTGLAGDNEQFF. CDR3 nucleotide sequence: TGTGCCTGGAGTTTTACGGGACTAGCGGGAGACAATGAGCAGTTCTTC. This chain connects TRBV30 to TRBJ2-1, with 14 bases aligning to TRBD2. Germline lookup yields CDR1 GTSNPN and CDR2 SVGIG (reference sequence). This CDR3 region has 16 residues. After removal of 2 bases from V and 5 bases from J, the junction contained 5 bases not matched to a gene.

This clonotype was observed a few times. The junction and the germline gene differ at one end; a read error may be behind it. The genes are TRBV5-1 and TRBJ2-7; 7 nucleotides match TRBD2. This CDR3 is built from 14 residues. Germline V lookup: CDR1 SGHRS, CDR2 YFSETQ. The CDR3 loop reads CASSQGLPSNEQYF. Written as DNA, the CDR3 is TGCGCCAGCAGCCAGGGACTACCCTCCAACGAGCAGTACTTC. Based on the CDR3 plus reference TRBV5-1 and TRBJ2-7, the full variable domain is KAGVTQTPRYLIKTRGQQVTLSCSPISGHRSVSWYQQTPGQGLQFLFEYFSETQRNKGNFPGRFSGRQFSNSRSEMNVSTLELGDSALYLCASSQGLPSNEQYFGPGTRLTVT.

Ten or more counts support this clonotype. This chain connects TRBV12-3 or TRBV12-4 to TRBJ1-2; no definite D call. Trimming cost V 1 base and J 5 bases, with 11 bases left between them. The CDR3 covers 14 residues. The CDR3 DNA reads as TGTGCCAGCAGTTTAGGGGCAGAAACTTATGGCTACACCTTC. Protein product: CASSLGAETYGYTF.

The table lists this clonotype with many counts. The genes are TRBV12-3 or TRBV12-4 and TRBJ2-5; 7 bases line up with TRBD1. The junction had 4 bases not matched to a gene; V was cut back by 0 bases and J by 9 bases. The length of the CDR3 is 13 residues. CDR3 region: CASSLAIGQAQYF. CDR3 bases: TGTGCCAGCAGTTTAGCGATCGGACAGGCCCAGTACTTC.

The table lists this clonotype with many counts. The chain has TRBV7-2 and TRBJ2-7; TRBD2 matches 8 bases. The CDR3 sequence is 15 residues long. The V gene end was trimmed by 2 bases and the J gene end by 2 bases; junction bases not matched to a gene: 5. Germline V gene data show CDR1 as SGHTA and CDR2 as FQGNSA. CDR3 sequence: CASSLRAGVTYEQYF. CDR3 DNA sequence: TGTGCCAGCAGCTTACGAGCGGGGGTGACCTACGAGCAGTACTTC.

The sample holds a few counts of this clonotype. V usage is TRBV19 and J usage is TRBJ2-7; D is perhaps TRBD2 (5 bases). The germline V gene encodes CDR1 LNHDA and CDR2 SQIVND (reference sequence). V lost 7 bases, J lost 7 bases, and 23 bases lay in between. This CDR3 comprises 15 residues. The CDR3 nucleotides read TGTGCCAGTAACCCCTCGGGTCTAGGAAGAGGGGAGCAGTACTTC. Translated, it gives CASNPSGLGRGEQYF.

V gene TRBV6-1 combines with J gene TRBJ2-2, with 12 bases identical to TRBD2. The junction had 3 bases not matched to a gene; V was cut back by 3 bases and J by 1 base. This CDR3 has 17 residues. Germline CDR1 MNHNS, CDR2 SASEGT. The CDR3 here is CASSERLAGVNTGELFF. The CDR3 nucleotides read TGTGCCAGCAGTGAGAGACTAGCGGGAGTGAACACCGGGGAGCTGTTTTTT.

This clonotype was seen at least ten times. This chain connects TRBV28 to TRBJ1-2; D remains unclear. The V gene's germline CDR1 is MDHEN and CDR2 SYDVKM. V lost 5 bases and J 7 bases, leaving 8 bases between the germline ends. The CDR3 length is 11 residues. CDR3 DNA: TGTGCCAGCAGTCGCACCGCTGGCTACACCTTC. It encodes CASSRTAGYTF.

This clonotype was picked up a small number of times. The V gene is TRBV7-3, the J gene TRBJ2-7, with a tentative D call TRBD2 (6 bases). Germline lookup yields CDR1 SGHTA and CDR2 FQGTGA. Trimming pared 4 bases from V and 6 bases from J, leaving 13 bases between. The CDR3 spans 13 residues. This CDR3 is CASSSYGGAEQYF. For the CDR3, the DNA is TGTGCCAGCAGCTCTTACGGGGGAGCCGAGCAGTACTTC.

As concerns this clonotype: Given a much more abundant clone one base away, this may be a read error. The genes are TRBV29-1 and TRBJ1-1, with unresolved D. CDR3 length: 12 amino acids. The germline gives CDR1 SQVTM, CDR2 ANQGSEA. The CDR3 sequence is CSVESGNTGAFF. Here the CDR3 DNA reads TGCAGCGTTGAATCCGGGAACACTGGAGCTTTCTTT.

This clonotype was picked up many times. The V call is TRBV7-3, the J call TRBJ2-3; 10 positions agree with TRBD2. Germline V gives CDR1 SGHTA, CDR2 FQGTGA. The CDR3 length is 15 residues. After removal of 6 bases from V and 5 bases from J, the junction contained 8 bases not matched to a gene. The CDR3 DNA reads TGTGCCAGCAGTTTAGGTCTAGCGGGAGTAGATACGCAGTATTTT. Translating it yields CASSLGLAGVDTQYF.

This clonotype was found a few times. V and J are TRBV7-9 and TRBJ2-5; 14 nucleotides align to TRBD2. CDR3 length: 17 amino acids. CDR1 is SEHNR and CDR2 is FQNEAQ in the germline V gene (reference sequence). The V segment lost 5 bases and the J segment 2 bases; nucleotides outside the gene matches: 7. The CDR3 loop is CASSHRTSGRTQETQYF. The CDR3 DNA reads TGTGCCAGCAGCCATCGGACTAGCGGGAGGACGCAAGAGACCCAGTACTTC.

The chain recombines TRBV18 with TRBJ2-1; TRBD2 is a possible D gene (6 bases). CDR3 length: 15 residues. Germline CDR1 KGHSH, CDR2 LQKENI. The V end was cut by 3 bases, the J end by 6 bases, with 15 bases between. CDR3 sequence: CASSPQGGALNEQFF. CDR3 nucleotides: TGTGCCAGCTCACCCCAGGGCGGGGCCCTCAATGAGCAGTTCTTC.